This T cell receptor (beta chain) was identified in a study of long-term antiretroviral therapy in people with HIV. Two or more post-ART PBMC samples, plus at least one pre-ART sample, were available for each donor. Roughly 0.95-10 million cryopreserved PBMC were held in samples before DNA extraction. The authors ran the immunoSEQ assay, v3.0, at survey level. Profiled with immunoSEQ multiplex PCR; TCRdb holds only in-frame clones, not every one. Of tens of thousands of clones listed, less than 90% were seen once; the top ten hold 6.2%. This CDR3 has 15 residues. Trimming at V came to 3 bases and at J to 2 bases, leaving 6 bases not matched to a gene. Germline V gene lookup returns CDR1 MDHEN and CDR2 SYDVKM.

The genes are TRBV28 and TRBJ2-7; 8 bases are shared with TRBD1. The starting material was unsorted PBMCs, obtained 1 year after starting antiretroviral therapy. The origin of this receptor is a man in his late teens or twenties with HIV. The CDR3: CASSLLGQATYEQYF. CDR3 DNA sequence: TGTGCCAGCAGTTTGTTGGGACAGGCAACCTACGAGCAGTACTTC.